This T cell receptor beta chain was documented in a study of blood T cell repertoires in COVID-19. Study overall: The United States, Italy and Spain provided the acute and convalescent COVID-19 samples. T cells, B-cell-depleted T cells, or PBMCs provided the cDNA or gDNA that served as material.

The CDR3 runs to 15 residues. V trimming: 0 bases; J trimming: 8 bases; junction bases outside the gene matches: 2. Germline lookup yields CDR1 MGHRA and CDR2 YSYEKL. Authors' methods: The authors estimated nucleated cell counts from reference gene primer amplification. Produced via immunoSEQ multiplex PCR; TCRdb's table is partial and in-frame only. V, J and clone size are taken as reported in that table, and D and trimming were inferred from the DNA itself. The data show 74,000 or so clones, roughly 89% seen once. V is TRBV4-1 and J is TRBJ2-1; 12 positions agree with TRBD2. This receptor was taken from a man in his fifties with active COVID-19. The sample comprised peripheral blood. The CDR3 DNA is TGCGCCAGCAGCCAAGAGAGACTAGCGGGGGATGAGCAGTTCTTC. Its protein product is CASSQERLAGDEQFF.